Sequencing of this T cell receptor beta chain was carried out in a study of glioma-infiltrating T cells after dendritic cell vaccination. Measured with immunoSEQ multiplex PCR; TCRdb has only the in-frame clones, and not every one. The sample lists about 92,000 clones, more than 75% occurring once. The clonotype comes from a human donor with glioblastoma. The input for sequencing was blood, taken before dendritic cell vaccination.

CDR3 sequence: CASSYFSYNEQFF. The CDR3 bases are TGTGCCAGCAGCTACTTCTCCTACAATGAGCAGTTCTTC. V usage is TRBV2 and J usage is TRBJ2-1; D gene unclear. The CDR3 has 13 amino acids. Germline assignment: CDR1 SNHLY and CDR2 FYNNEI. Trimming took off 6 bases at V and 0 bases at J, with 6 bases between the two ends.